This TCR beta chain was recovered during a study of cytomegalovirus exposure and HLA in healthy donors (dated by TCRdb to about 2017). Study-level background: According to an earlier analysis of 587 of the donors, about 179 million T cells yielded approximately 120 million unique TCR beta sequences and approximately 300 Gb of sequence data. An early release covering 500 to 750 HLA-typed donors comprised roughly 300 gigabases of sequencing data and roughly 86 million unique TCR sequences. Of the roughly 400 genotyped donors, around 81% fell in the genetic ancestry cluster associated with self-reported Caucasian donors. The study was designed to test whether signatures of past pathogen exposure could be identified by cataloging public T cell receptors. The study used immunosequencing to profile the T cell repertoires of 670 or so subjects and linked those repertoires to cytomegalovirus serostatus. Along with the approximately 700-subject first cohort, a separate validation cohort of over a hundred different subjects was used. High-throughput TCR immunosequencing, statistical association of individual TCRs with disease status, and machine learning were combined to predict cytomegalovirus infection status. To study patterns of TCR occurrence, a later analysis re-analyzed previously published TCR beta repertoires from 600 to 750 donors and added high-resolution HLA genotyping. Rather than drawing on any new phenotypic data, the later analysis identified candidate immune exposures from TCR beta sequences and the way those sequences occurred across donors. An earlier analysis of several hundred of the donors applied high-throughput TCR beta sequencing to assess whether each TCR beta V gene segment acted as functional or pseudogenic. Alongside the repertoire data, information on donor age, sex, ethnicity and CMV serostatus was compiled. Genome-wide SNP genotypes for about 60% of the roughly 700 donors were used in a later genetic analysis, which treated that subset as a discovery cohort. All discovery cohort repertoires had been generated using a single sequencing platform. Both class I and class II loci were covered by HLA typing, at four-digit resolution. Typing coverage differed by locus: A, B, C, DRB1 and DQB1 were typed in about 629-640 donors, DQA1 in approximately 520, DPA1 in some 570, and DPB1 in 400 to 490. Five DR-DQ haplotypes were handled as single units for association and clustering because linkage in the cohort was strong. On average, roughly 240,000 unique TCR beta nucleotide sequences were sequenced per donor among roughly 430 genotyped donors of the cohort, with 15% to 20% of those sequences being non-productive.

The cohort comprised some 730 healthy bone marrow donors. At the time of sampling, every cohort member was nominally healthy, though immune exposures that went unrecorded were likely present. The donor was CMV seropositive and was included in the group of approximately 300 seropositive cohort members. A peripheral blood sample was collected from each donor, and TCR beta sequencing was performed on peripheral blood mononuclear cells. The Qiagen DNeasy Blood Extraction Kit was used to extract genomic DNA from the blood cell samples. The CDR1 and CDR2 encoded by the germline V gene (reference sequence) are GTSNPN and SVGIG. V loses 3 bases of germline sequence and J loses 2 bases, and the interval between the two ends is 14 bases. The CDR3 numbers 14 residues from cysteine through phenylalanine. The retained sequence is limited to the CDR3, 42 bases, with the frame set at the first base. This clone was found a few times. Which antigen it targets is not known. No qualities accompany the bases; no much larger clone lies one base away.

The library was made by the immunoSEQ multiplex PCR assay. A mixture of 60 forward primers for TCR Vbeta segments and 13 reverse primers for TCR Jbeta segments was used in the multiplex PCR. A multiplex PCR assay on genomic DNA amplified the CDR3 region of rearranged TCR beta genes. Amplified TCR beta libraries were sequenced as 87-base-pair reads on the Illumina HiSeq System. On the authors' methods: Across the 670 or so repertoires, a later analysis counted roughly 84 million unique TCR beta chains, approximately 12 million of which were shared by at least two donors. A nearest-neighbor algorithm error-corrected the raw reads and collapsed the reads into unique sequences, merging closely related sequences to remove PCR and sequencing errors. V, D and J gene segments were assigned by aligning CDR3 sequences to IMGT reference sequences. For a sequence to be retained, at least a six-nucleotide match to both a V gene segment and a J gene segment was required. Rearrangements were classified as productive when the CDR3 lacked stop codons and remained in frame with V and J, and all other rearrangements were classified as non-productive. Following IMGT convention, CDR3 was defined as the stretch from the second conserved V-encoded cysteine up to the conserved J-encoded phenylalanine. In an earlier analysis of 587 of the donors, sequences lacking an unambiguous match to a single V gene segment were excluded. In an earlier analysis of several hundred of the donors, V segments were called functional above 56.7% productive rearrangements and were called segregating when the between-donor standard deviation exceeded 5%. To diagnose cytomegalovirus status from the catalog of TCR beta chain sequences, a statistical classification framework was built. In a later analysis, V and J genes were assigned by comparing TCR nucleotide sequences against IMGT/GENE-DB human TR gene sequences. Using the TCRdist pipeline, a later analysis assigned CDR3 sequences along with most-parsimonious VDJ recombination scenarios. In a later analysis, every TCR beta chain was defined by the combination of its CDR3 amino acid sequence and its V-gene family, and reads without a unique V-gene family were dropped. As a way to deal with suspected cross-contamination and a sequencing artifact, a later analysis dropped under 600 nucleotide sequences that were highly shared and had low generation probability. For each public chain, a later analysis derived a clonal expansion index from normalized ranks of inferred template counts within each repertoire. Generation probabilities in a later analysis came from a VDJ recombination model fitted to out-of-frame rearrangements, and those results were checked against IGoR. In a later analysis, TCR-TCR, TCR-HLA and TCR-CMV co-occurrence was scored with hypergeometric tests, and a repertoire-size bias correction was applied to TCR pairs. False discovery rates were estimated in a later analysis by permuting HLA or CMV assignments 20 times. In a later analysis, co-occurring TCRs were grouped using DBSCAN, with TCRdist sequence similarity added in when clustering inside HLA-allele-positive subsets. For co-occurrence clustering, repertoires with fewer than 30,000 or more than 120,000 public chains were excluded, along with five repertoires with anomalous nucleotide sharing. TCRdb carries this immuneACCESS record with in-frame sequences only. Its versions omit some clonotypes, under half of them owing to an unresolved V gene in the studies checked, with the rest unexplained. V and J calls and clone size are as listed in that table; D and trimming were resolved from the DNA. Recorded for this sample are around 92,000 clones; 65% to 75% of them occurred a single time. Jointly, the top ten make up 13% to 15% of the sample.

Study-level results and caveats: An association between a missense DCLRE1C variant and V-gene and J-gene trimming of TCR beta chains was found in a later genetic analysis and replicated in an independent cohort. Roughly uniform sequencing depth across donors was assumed in presence/absence analyses, although this assumption may not hold. A further reported finding was that TCR beta sequences accurately predicted the HLA-A and HLA-B alleles for most subjects in the first cohort. A group of highly shared sequence variants was considered likely to be a technical artifact of the sequencing pipeline. Only TCR beta chains were sequenced in this cohort, and the absence of alpha or paired-chain data limited detectable features. Most TCR sequences were observed very rarely across donors, whereas some public TCRs were present in many individuals. In an earlier analysis of around 500 of the donors, most TCR beta V segments appeared in productive rearrangements about 87% or about 30% of the time, broadly matching IMGT annotations. Because some donors lacked HLA typing at each locus, the association tests relied only on the typed subset. The study gave a list of 150 to 200 TCR beta chains associated with cytomegalovirus. Linkage disequilibrium might explain the correlated functional status among segregating V segments, but an unknown experimental factor could not be ruled out. The 87-base-pair reads could not distinguish some IMGT-functional V segments, including TRBV6-2 and TRBV6-3, so those segments were excluded. In a later analysis, HLA-associated TCR beta chains were found to be more clonally expanded and to have lower generation probabilities than equally common non-associated chains. Several of the top co-occurrence clusters appeared to be linked to parvovirus B19, influenza, CMV and Epstein-Barr virus, according to a later analysis. In a later analysis, most CMV-associated TCR beta chains were found to appear HLA-restricted, with HLA associations seemingly driven largely by CMV exposure. A later analysis associated 16,951 TCR beta sequences with specific HLA alleles at a false discovery rate of 0.05. For the cohort, immune exposure information was limited to CMV serostatus. In a later analysis, the rate of TCR association differed among HLA loci, with DRB1 alleles having the most associated TCRs and HLA-C alleles having the fewest. According to a later genetic analysis, donors in an Asian-associated ancestry cluster had fewer N-insertions in productive TCRs than the approximately 630-donor mean. According to the authors, the approach could potentially be generalized to other disease states and immunological phenotypes. A few of the identified cytomegalovirus-associated TCR beta chains were confirmed in vitro to be specific for cytomegalovirus antigens. The classifier was reported to diagnose cytomegalovirus status with high specificity and sensitivity in both the original cohort and the validation cohort. Strong co-occurrence of HLA alleles, especially DR and DQ, made assigning TCR associations to individual alleles difficult. Because counts were too low, seventeen rarely observed V segments, including chromosome 9 orphons, were left out of the earlier analysis of 587 of the donors.

Input material: PBMCs. This receptor was obtained from a woman in her seventies in good health and CMV-seropositive. The sequence is built from TRBV30 and TRBJ2-7; a confident D gene designation cannot be given. The CDR3: CAWSPGSPPYEQYF. The sequenced DNA: TGTGCCTGGAGCCCGGGTAGCCCCCCCTACGAGCAGTACTTC.